These 4 T cell receptor beta chains came from one sample sequenced in a study of cytomegalovirus exposure and HLA in healthy donors. The PCR made use of 60 Vbeta and 13 Jbeta primers. Assay used: immunoSEQ multiplex PCR; TCRdb lists only in-frame clones, some missing. The sample lists 150,000 to 200,000 clones, 75% seen once, with roughly 5% in the top ten. Specimen: PBMCs. These receptor sequences come from a male donor in good health and CMV-seronegative.

DNA of the CDR3: TGTGCCAGCAGCTCCGGGGGGACGGGGGGGAAGACCCAGTACTTC. Encoded protein: CASSSGGTGGKTQYF. The chain links TRBV27 to TRBJ2-5; TRBD2 agrees at 8 bases. This CDR3 region has 15 residues. J gave up 6 bases and V 6 bases, and 12 bases lay outside the gene matches. From germline, CDR1 is MNHEY and CDR2 SMNVEV (reference sequence).

The chain combines TRBV4-1 with TRBJ2-7; 10 nucleotides match TRBD1. Unmatched junction bases numbered 4, after V lost 4 bases and J lost 1 base. The CDR3 has 15 amino acids. CDR1 and CDR2 (germline): MGHRA, YSYEKL. This CDR3 is CASSPPGQGSYEQYF. The CDR3 DNA reads TGCGCCAGCAGCCCTCCGGGACAGGGGTCCTACGAGCAGTACTTC.

This clone appeared a few times. This chain joins TRBV7-2 and TRBJ1-2; TRBD1 matches 7 bases. There are 14 residues in the CDR3. The V segment lost 5 bases and the J segment 4 bases; nucleotides outside the gene matches: 7. Germline CDR1 is SGHTA and CDR2 is FQGNSA. CDR3 in amino acids: CASSPRTGTYGYTF. CDR3 DNA sequence: TGTGCCAGCAGCCCGAGGACAGGAACCTATGGCTACACCTTC.

This chain joins TRBV27 and TRBJ1-3, with 9 bases lining up with TRBD1. CDR1 and CDR2 (germline): MNHEY, SMNVEV (reference sequence). The CDR3 is 18 amino acids. The trim removed 4 bases at V and 4 bases at J, leaving 14 bases unmatched. CDR3 residues: CASSSLSSDRGWGNTIYF. CDR3 nucleotides: TGTGCCAGCAGTTCGCTTTCCTCGGACAGGGGATGGGGAAACACCATATATTTT.